One sample yielded the 15 T cell receptor beta chains listed below, sequenced in a study of cytomegalovirus exposure and HLA in healthy donors. In the PCR, 60 Vbeta and 13 Jbeta primers were used. Here immunoSEQ multiplex PCR was the method, and the copy in TCRdb shows in-frame clones only, minus some. The data show tens of thousands of clones, and the top ten clones hold around 17%. Sequenced: PBMCs. The receptors here all came from a male donor in good health and CMV-seropositive.

This chain uses TRBV28 with TRBJ1-1; D ambiguous. V lost 5 bases, J lost 2 bases, and 15 bases lay in between. Germline V CDR1 and CDR2: MDHEN, SYDVKM. This CDR3 has 15 amino acids. Here the CDR3 reads CASSHLTPGNTEAFF. The CDR3, as DNA: TGTGCCAGCAGTCATCTCACCCCGGGAAACACTGAAGCTTTCTTT.

The chain carries TRBV30 and TRBJ2-5; D unresolved. Trimming pared 4 bases from V and 3 bases from J, leaving 6 bases between. CDR1 and CDR2 (germline): GTSNPN, SVGIG (reference sequence). There are 11 residues in the CDR3. DNA of the CDR3: TGTGCCTGGAACAATAAAGAGACCCAGTACTTC. Its translation: CAWNNKETQYF.

The chain carries TRBV5-1 and TRBJ2-7; 9 bases are a match to TRBD1. V lost 0 bases, J lost 4 bases, and 5 bases stayed unmatched. The CDR3 length is 15 residues. Germline V gives CDR1 SGHRS, CDR2 YFSETQ. The CDR3 spells CASSLGTGESYEQYF. CDR3 in DNA: TGCGCCAGCAGCTTGGGGACAGGGGAAAGTTACGAGCAGTACTTC.

The V call is TRBV7-9, the J call TRBJ2-7; D might be TRBD1 (6 bases). V was pared by 0 bases and J by 4 bases, with 10 bases between. CDR1 SEHNR and CDR2 FQNEAQ come from the germline V gene (reference sequence). The CDR3 is made up of 14 amino acids. The CDR3 DNA reads TGTGCCAGCAGCTTAGCGGGACATCTTTACGAGCAGTACTTC. This codes for CASSLAGHLYEQYF.

The chain carries TRBV2 and TRBJ2-1, with 13 bases that match TRBD2. CDR1 SNHLY and CDR2 FYNNEI come from the germline V gene. J lost 9 bases, V lost 8 bases, and 7 bases had no gene match. The CDR3 covers 14 residues. DNA of the CDR3: TGTGCCAGCCCCGGGACTAGCGGGATTGGTGAGCAGTTCTTC. Translated: CASPGTSGIGEQFF.

This chain uses TRBV13 with TRBJ2-1; tentatively, D is TRBD2 (7 bases). The CDR3 sequence is 16 residues long. The V end lost 1 base, the J end lost 3 bases, and 13 bases lay between the germline ends. Per germline, CDR1 PRHDT and CDR2 FYEKMQ (reference sequence). CDR3 nucleotides: TGTGCCAGCAGCTTAGAGGGCGGGGGCCTCTACAATGAGCAGTTCTTC. Its protein product is CASSLEGGGLYNEQFF.

This chain uses TRBV5-1 with TRBJ1-1, with 7 bases matching TRBD1. Germline CDR1 reads SGHRS; CDR2 reads YFSETQ. V was pared by 3 bases and J by 4 bases, with 6 bases of the junction left unmatched. The CDR3 is made up of 14 amino acids. The CDR3 protein is CASSWGDSSTEAFF. CDR3 coding DNA: TGCGCCAGCAGCTGGGGGGACAGCTCCACTGAAGCTTTCTTT.

J is TRBJ1-2 and V is TRBV19; TRBD1 agrees at 9 bases. The germline V gene encodes CDR1 LNHDA and CDR2 SQIVND (reference sequence). Trimming removed 5 bases from V and 2 bases from J; junction bases left unmatched: 6. There are 15 residues in the CDR3. The CDR3 here is CASSVTGTGNYGYTF. The CDR3 bases are TGTGCCAGTAGTGTAACCGGGACAGGGAACTATGGCTACACCTTC.

J is TRBJ1-1 and V is TRBV27, with D perhaps matching TRBD1 (6 bases). This CDR3 contains 13 residues. CDR1 is MNHEY and CDR2 is SMNVEV in the germline V gene (reference sequence). The ends were cut back, 5 bases at V and 3 bases at J, with 10 bases in the middle. The chain's CDR3 is CASSRDRYTEAFF. The CDR3 DNA is TGTGCCAGCAGTAGAGACAGGTACACTGAAGCTTTCTTT.

J is TRBJ2-7 and V is TRBV30; 8 bases align to TRBD2. The CDR3 is 14 residues long. Germline V gene data show CDR1 as GTSNPN and CDR2 as SVGIG (reference sequence). V lost 5 bases and J lost 5; bases outside the gene matches: 11. As DNA, the CDR3 is TGTGCCTGGCAATCAGCGGGAGTCGGCGACGAGCAGTACTTC. Its translation: CAWQSAGVGDEQYF.

V is TRBV29-1 and J is TRBJ2-7; D remains ambiguous. V lost 5 bases and J 2 bases, leaving 13 bases between the germline ends. Germline V gene data show CDR1 as SQVTM and CDR2 as ANQGSEA. This CDR3 is built from 13 residues. This CDR3 is CSVRKASAYEQYF. The CDR3 DNA follows: TGCAGCGTTCGTAAGGCGAGCGCCTACGAGCAGTACTTC.

The CDR3 region has the DNA TGTGCCAGCAGCGTGGACTATACGCAGTATTTT. Amino acid sequence: CASSVDYTQYF. The J gene is TRBJ2-3, the V gene TRBV9, with D tentatively TRBD2 (5 bases). Germline V gene lookup returns CDR1 SGDLS and CDR2 YYNGEE. The CDR3 is 11 amino acids. Trimming left V 2 bases short and J 7 bases short, with 5 bases between. The full variable domain, with the rest looked up from reference TRBV9 and TRBJ2-3, is DSGVTQTPKHLITATGQRVTLRCSPRSGDLSVYWYQQSLDQGLQFLIQYYNGEERAKGNILERFSAQQFPDLHSELNLSSLELGDSALYFCASSVDYTQYFGPGTRLTVL.

This chain joins TRBV19 and TRBJ1-1; D remains unclear. Germline assignment: CDR1 LNHDA and CDR2 SQIVND (reference sequence). This CDR3 comprises 14 residues. Trimming took 7 bases from V and 1 from J, leaving 13 bases between them. The CDR3 DNA is TGTGCCAGTATGCGGAGGGCGGGGAACACTGAAGCTTTCTTT. This sequence encodes CASMRRAGNTEAFF.

This chain connects TRBV5-8 to TRBJ2-7; D possibly corresponds to TRBD2 (5 bases). CDR1 is SGHTS and CDR2 is YDEGEE in the germline V gene. The CDR3 sequence is 14 residues long. The V gene lost 0 bases and the J gene lost 3 bases, with 10 bases spanning the gap. The DNA of the CDR3 is TGTGCCAGCAGCTTGGCGGGAAGAGACTACGAGCAGTACTTC. It translates to CASSLAGRDYEQYF.

The J gene is TRBJ2-1, the V gene TRBV18; D is possibly TRBD2 (7 bases). The V gene lost 8 bases and the J gene lost 7 bases, with 18 bases spanning the gap. The CDR3 consists of 14 residues. Germline lookup yields CDR1 KGHSH and CDR2 LQKENI. Here the CDR3 DNA reads TGTGCCAGCGGAGGGGGGGCGTCTGAGAATGAGCAGTTCTTC. It translates to CASGGGASENEQFF.